This TCR beta chain was recovered during a study of human T cells and chemical hapten exposure. As for the study in general: Diphenylcyclopropenone, dosed weekly to the scalp, was given to patients throughout the approximately 22-week study.

This clonotype was found many times. Its target is unknown. Overall study results and limits: Counts of expanded TCRs at PT1 were positively correlated with patch test score.

The germline V gene encodes CDR1 MNHNY and CDR2 SVGAGI (reference sequence). The CDR3 extends over 18 amino acids. The V and J ends lost 4 bases and 3 bases respectively, with 21 bases between them. Single cDNA molecules in the library carried unique molecular identifiers attached during preparation. TCRdb analysed the RACE reads with MiXCR anew, one entry per CDR3 protein. The sample lists more than 300,000 distinct CDR3 sequences; 5.1% were seen once. Specified time point: pre-sensitization, week 0. The treatment here: therapeutic diphenylcyclopropenone sensitization with weekly scalp DPC. Alopecia patients between 18 and 70 years old and suitable for DPC were used as donors.

This specimen consisted of whole blood, obtained in connection with sensitization to the hapten diphenylcyclopropenone (DPC). The chain uses TRBV6-6 and TRBJ2-2; D not certain. The source of this sequence is a woman aged 45-65 years with alopecia areata. Some clones in this sample may be carry-over from other donors' samples. The CDR3 coding sequence is TGTGCCAGCAGTTCTTCCAACCGATGGGAAGGCGACACCGGGGAGCTGTTTTTT. It codes for CASSSSNRWEGDTGELFF.